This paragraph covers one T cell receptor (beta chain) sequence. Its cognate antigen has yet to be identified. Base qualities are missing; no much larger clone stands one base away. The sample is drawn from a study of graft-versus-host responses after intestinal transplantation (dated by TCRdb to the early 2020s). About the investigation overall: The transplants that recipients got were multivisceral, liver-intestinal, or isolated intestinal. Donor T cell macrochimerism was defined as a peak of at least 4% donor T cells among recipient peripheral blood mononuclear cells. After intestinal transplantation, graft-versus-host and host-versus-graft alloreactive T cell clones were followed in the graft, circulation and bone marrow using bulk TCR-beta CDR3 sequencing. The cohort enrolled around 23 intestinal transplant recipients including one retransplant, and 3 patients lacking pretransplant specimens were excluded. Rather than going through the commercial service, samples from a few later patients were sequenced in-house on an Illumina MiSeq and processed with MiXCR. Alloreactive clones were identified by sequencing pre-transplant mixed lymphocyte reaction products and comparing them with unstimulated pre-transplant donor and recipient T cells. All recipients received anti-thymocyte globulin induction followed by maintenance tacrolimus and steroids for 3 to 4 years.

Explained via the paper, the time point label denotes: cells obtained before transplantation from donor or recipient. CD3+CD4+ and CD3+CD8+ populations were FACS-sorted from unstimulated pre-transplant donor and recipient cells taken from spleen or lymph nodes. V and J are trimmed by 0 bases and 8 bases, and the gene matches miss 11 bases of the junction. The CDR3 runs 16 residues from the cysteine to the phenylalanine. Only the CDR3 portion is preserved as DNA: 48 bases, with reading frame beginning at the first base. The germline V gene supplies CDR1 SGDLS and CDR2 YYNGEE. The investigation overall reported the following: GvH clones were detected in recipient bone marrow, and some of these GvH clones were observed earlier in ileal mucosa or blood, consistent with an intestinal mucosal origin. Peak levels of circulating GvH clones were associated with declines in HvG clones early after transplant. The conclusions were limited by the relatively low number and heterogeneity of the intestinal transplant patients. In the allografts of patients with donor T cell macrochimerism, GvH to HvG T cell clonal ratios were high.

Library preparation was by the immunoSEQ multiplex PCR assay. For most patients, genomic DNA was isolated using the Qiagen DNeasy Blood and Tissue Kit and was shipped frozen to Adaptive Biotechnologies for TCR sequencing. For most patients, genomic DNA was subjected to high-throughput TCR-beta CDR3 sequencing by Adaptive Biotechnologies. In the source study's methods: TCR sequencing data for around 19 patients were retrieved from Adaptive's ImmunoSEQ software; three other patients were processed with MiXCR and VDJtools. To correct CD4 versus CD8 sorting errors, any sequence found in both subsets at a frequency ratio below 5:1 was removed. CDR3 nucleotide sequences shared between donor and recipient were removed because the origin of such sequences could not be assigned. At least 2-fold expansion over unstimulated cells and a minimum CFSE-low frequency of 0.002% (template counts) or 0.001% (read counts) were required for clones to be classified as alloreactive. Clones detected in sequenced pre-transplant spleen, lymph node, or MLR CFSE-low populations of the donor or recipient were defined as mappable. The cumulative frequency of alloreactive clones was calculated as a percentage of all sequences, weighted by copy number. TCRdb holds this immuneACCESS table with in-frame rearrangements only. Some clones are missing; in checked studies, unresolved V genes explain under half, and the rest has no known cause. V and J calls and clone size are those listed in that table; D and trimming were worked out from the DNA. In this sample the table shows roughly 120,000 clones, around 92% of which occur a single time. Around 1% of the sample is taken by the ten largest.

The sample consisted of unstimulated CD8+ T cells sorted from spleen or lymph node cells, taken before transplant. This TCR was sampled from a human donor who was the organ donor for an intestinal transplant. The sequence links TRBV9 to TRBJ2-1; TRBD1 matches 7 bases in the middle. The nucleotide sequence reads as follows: TGTGCCAGCAGCGTAGAGATAGGGGGCGCTTCCGATGAGCAGTTCTTC. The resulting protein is CASSVEIGGASDEQFF.